This is a list of T cell receptor beta chains from one sample in a study of cytomegalovirus exposure and HLA in healthy donors. The assay was immunoSEQ multiplex PCR, and TCRdb's table has in-frame clones only and misses some. The repertoire holds 150,000 to 200,000 clones, with over 75% as singletons. The sample taken for sequencing was PBMCs. The receptors were sampled from a middle-aged man in good health and CMV-seropositive. Each CDR3 is given without its conserved first and last residue. D genes are given only for firm matches.

. TRBV28 ASIRVGGQPQH
. TRBV11-2 ASSLPTGQGGYT
TRBD1 TRBV28 ASSLSIGQAQNTEAF
. TRBV5-1 ASSLQGLGQPQH
TRBD1 TRBV7-6 ASSYRDSPSYEQY
. TRBV9 ASSVVVSGGTDTQY
TRBD2 TRBV27 ASSSFQRGGYEQF
. TRBV30 ASQGSGNTIY
TRBD2 TRBV4-2 ASSQVIGSGTDTQY
. TRBV5-1 ASSPAGRGHTDTQY
. TRBV7-9 ASTHGAEAF
. TRBV28 ASTWEGPMNTEAF
. TRBV11-2 ASSAFGAGEQY
. TRBV14 ASSQDRAGARWDEQY
. TRBV4-2 ASSQLDMNTEAF
. TRBV4-1 ASSQGSGGIYGYT
. TRBV7-7 ASSLTPSSYEQY
. TRBV7-3 ASSLNSGLGGEQY
TRBD1 TRBV6-1 ASSAGQGSNQPQH
TRBD2 TRBV18 ASSPRLAGDPF
. TRBV18 ASSPPPHGLGGYT
TRBD1 TRBV27 ASSTMTGETTEAF
. TRBV4-1 ASSQPTRRGEAF
. TRBV18 ASSLGQRNYGYT
. TRBV7-3 ASTFTGDSFYEQY
TRBD1 TRBV7-2 ASRSGTGGNEQF
TRBD1 TRBV4-1 ASSQAGTGGEKLF
. TRBV19 ASSKTRTETGELF
TRBD1 TRBV2 ASSEQGVNTDTQY
TRBD2 TRBV7-8 ASSRTSGNYEQY